This T cell receptor beta chain was captured by sequencing in a study of T cell responses to AZD1222 COVID-19 vaccine. Details on this clone: Its antigen is not known.

Whole-study findings and limits: Per reports, nearly half of all spike-specific TCRs target regions that are unmutated in variants. Repertoires were collected only later (after the peak T cell response had occurred). Baseline antibody screening turned up just a handful of seropositive AZD1222 recipients. Spike-spanning, vaccine-associated CD4 TCRs were dominant at 160-218 and 743-854.

Data came from immunoSEQ multiplex PCR; TCRdb stores just in-frame clones and leaves some out. This sample has 95,000 to 150,000 clones; around 92% occur once, and the top ten carry around 15%. Germline values: CDR1 MGHRA, CDR2 YSYEKL. The V and J ends lost 4 bases and 3 bases respectively, with 12 bases between them. This CDR3 has 14 residues. Material: peripheral blood, obtained on day 0 of AZD1222 vaccination. The TCR sequence derives from an adult in good health. The genes are TRBV4-1 and TRBJ1-2; maybe TRBD1 (5 bases). In DNA form, the CDR3 reads TGCGCCAGCAGCCTTGGGGTGGGGGACTATGGCTACACCTTC. Protein: CASSLGVGDYGYTF.